A selection of T cell receptor beta chains follows, all from one sample in a study of regulatory T cells in long-lasting Graves disease. MiXCR was run by TCRdb on the multiplex PCR reads, yielding one entry per CDR3 protein. The data hold roughly 420,000 distinct CDR3 sequences, with about 14% observed a single time. Sample: peripheral blood mononuclear cells (PBMCs), taken at new diagnosis, from a patient treated with antithyroid drugs. The receptor source for this set is a female donor with Graves disease. Both conserved end residues are part of each CDR3. A D gene is named only where the DNA matches it firmly. Expanded clones are given a class, and other clones once, few, many or no size at all.

CDR3 length | D gene | J gene | clone size | V gene | CDR3 DNA | CDR3 protein
14 | TRBD2 | TRBJ2-7 | many | TRBV24-1 | TGTGCCACCAGTGAGGCGGGAGAACTGGACGAGCAGTACTTC | CATSEAGELDEQYF
13 | TRBD1 | TRBJ1-2 | many | TRBV7-9 | TGTGCCAGCAGCCTGACAGGGGCATATGGCTACACCTTC | CASSLTGAYGYTF
19 | TRBD2 | TRBJ2-2 | many | TRBV9 | TGTGCCAGCAGCGCGGAACTAGCGGGGGGATCTTTGGGCACCGGGGAGCTGTTTTTT | CASSAELAGGSLGTGELFF
13 | . | TRBJ2-5 | few | TRBV6-2/TRBV6-3 | TGTGCCAGCAGTTATGGTCCCCTAGCGTCCCAGTACTTC | CASSYGPLASQYF
14 | TRBD2 | TRBJ2-1 | many | TRBV5-5 | TGTGCCAGCAGCATGGGACGGGGGGTCAATGAGCAGTTCTTC | CASSMGRGVNEQFF
14 | . | TRBJ2-1 | many | TRBV6-2/TRBV6-3 | TGTGCCAGCATTCGGGACTGGGGGGAACATGAGCAGTTCTTC | CASIRDWGEHEQFF
17 | TRBD1 | TRBJ2-2 | many | TRBV12-5 | TGTGCTAGTGTTCAACCCTCAGGGGGCTTCGACACCGGGGAGCTGTTTTTT | CASVQPSGGFDTGELFF
13 | . | TRBJ1-1 | . | TRBV11-3 | TGTGCCAGCACCAAGACAGGAAACACTGAAGCTTTCTTT | CASTKTGNTEAFF
14 | . | TRBJ1-4 | few | TRBV6-1 | TGTGCCAGCAGTGATGGCAGCGGTAATGAAAAACTGTTTTTT | CASSDGSGNEKLFF
17 | TRBD1 | TRBJ1-3 | many | TRBV5-6 | TGTGCCAGCAGCTGGACAGGGGGTCGCCTTGAAGGAAACACCATATATTTT | CASSWTGGRLEGNTIYF
16 | . | TRBJ2-5 | many | TRBV7-9 | TGTGCCAGCAGCTTAGGGAAGGGACACCTCCAAGAGACCCAGTACTTC | CASSLGKGHLQETQYF
15 | . | TRBJ1-4 | many | TRBV18 | TGTGCCAGCTCATATCGACAGTCGTCTAATGAAAAACTGTTTTTT | CASSYRQSSNEKLFF
13 | . | TRBJ2-5 | once | TRBV13 | TGTGCCAGCAGTGGAGAGGCTTGGAAGACCCAGTACTTC | CASSGEAWKTQYF
14 | . | TRBJ2-1 | many | TRBV30 | TGTGCCTGGAGTCCAACTCGGACCCACAATGAGCAGTTCTTC | CAWSPTRTHNEQFF
11 | . | TRBJ2-3 | . | TRBV6-1 | TGTGCCAGCAAAAGCAGGGATACGCAGTATTTT | CASKSRDTQYF
13 | . | TRBJ1-2 | once | TRBV14 | TGTGCCAGCAGCCACGGAACCTACTATGGCTACACCTTC | CASSHGTYYGYTF
14 | TRBD1 | TRBJ1-2 | few | TRBV12-5 | TGTGCTAGTGGGGGGAGGACAGGAAACTATGGCTACACCTTC | CASGGRTGNYGYTF
15 | TRBD1 | TRBJ2-3 | many | TRBV18 | TGTGCCAGCTCACCCGGGACAGGGGGTGAGGATACGCAGTATTTT | CASSPGTGGEDTQYF
15 | TRBD1 | TRBJ1-1 | many | TRBV5-1 | TGCGCCAGCAGCTTGGGTACAGGGGGCCCGCCTGAAGCTTTCTTT | CASSLGTGGPPEAFF
14 | . | TRBJ1-1 | many | TRBV12-3/TRBV12-4 | TGTGCCAGCAGCCCGCCCACATGGGGGACTGAAGCTTTCTTT | CASSPPTWGTEAFF
13 | . | TRBJ2-7 | . | TRBV19 | TGTGCCAGTGGCCCAGAGACAGCCTACGAGCAGTACTTC | CASGPETAYEQYF
17 | TRBD2 | TRBJ2-3 | many | TRBV16 | TGTGCCAGCAGTGCCCCGTCCGGCGGGGGGGGCACAGATACGCAGTATTTT | CASSAPSGGGGTDTQYF
15 | . | TRBJ2-1 | many | TRBV7-9 | TGTGCCAGCAGCTTAGCCTGGGTGGGATCAAATGAGCAGTTCTTC | CASSLAWVGSNEQFF
15 | . | TRBJ1-2 | many | TRBV9 | TGTGCCAGCAGCGTAGGCGCACAGTTAAACTATGGCTACACCTTC | CASSVGAQLNYGYTF
16 | TRBD1 | TRBJ2-5 | . | TRBV6-1 | TGTGCCAGCAGTTCGCTGGACAGGGGGGAGAAAGAGACCCAGTACTTC | CASSSLDRGEKETQYF
15 | TRBD1 | TRBJ2-2 | many | TRBV10-1 | TGCGCCAGCAGTGAGGACAGGGCGAACACCGGGGAGCTGTTTTTT | CASSEDRANTGELFF
15 | . | TRBJ2-1 | many | TRBV7-9 | TGTGCCAGCAGCTCAGGACACAGCTCCTACAATGAGCAGTTCTTC | CASSSGHSSYNEQFF
15 | . | TRBJ1-2 | many | TRBV11-2 | TGTGCCAGCAGCGCTACCTCGGGTACTATCGACGGCTACACCTTC | CASSATSGTIDGYTF
14 | . | TRBJ2-7 | many | TRBV11-2 | TGTGCCAGCAGCCCCCGACGGGACTCCTACGAGCAGTACTTC | CASSPRRDSYEQYF
14 | . | TRBJ1-5 | many | TRBV2 | TGTGCCAGCAAGGAGGACCCCGCCAATCAGCCCCAGCATTTT | CASKEDPANQPQHF
15 | . | TRBJ2-7 | . | TRBV20-1 | TGCAGTGCTAGAGATGAGACAGGCCGACCCTACGAGCAGTACTTC | CSARDETGRPYEQYF
15 | . | TRBJ2-3 | many | TRBV7-7 | TGTGCTAGCAGTTCCGGCAGGGATAGCACAGATACGCAGTATTTT | CASSSGRDSTDTQYF
15 | . | TRBJ2-7 | many | TRBV2 | TGTGCCAGCAGTGAACCAGGCCTCAGGGGCCACGAGCAGTACTTC | CASSEPGLRGHEQYF
15 | TRBD2 | TRBJ2-1 | few | TRBV6-4 | TGTGCCAGCAGTGACACTAGCGGGGGGGCCAATGAGCAGTTCTTC | CASSDTSGGANEQFF